This TCR beta chain is from a study of post-analysis software for immune sequencing data. Unique molecular identifiers were present in the TCR beta cDNA libraries. TCRdb independently ran MiXCR on the PCR reads; one entry per CDR3 protein. The sample yields roughly 400,000 distinct CDR3 sequences, 30% to 40% seen once. This clonotype originated in a girl aged 2 to 10 with multiple sclerosis. Sequencing was done on a sample of blood.

CDR3 DNA: TGTGCCAGCACCCCCCTGGCAGGCAGTCTCTTGTTTAATCAGCCCCAGCATTTT. Its translation: CASTPLAGSLLFNQPQHF. J is TRBJ1-5 and V is TRBV28, with no clear D. V was shortened by 7 bases and J by 4 bases, with 26 bases between the two germline ends. The germline gives CDR1 MDHEN, CDR2 SYDVKM. The CDR3 loop spans 18 amino acids.